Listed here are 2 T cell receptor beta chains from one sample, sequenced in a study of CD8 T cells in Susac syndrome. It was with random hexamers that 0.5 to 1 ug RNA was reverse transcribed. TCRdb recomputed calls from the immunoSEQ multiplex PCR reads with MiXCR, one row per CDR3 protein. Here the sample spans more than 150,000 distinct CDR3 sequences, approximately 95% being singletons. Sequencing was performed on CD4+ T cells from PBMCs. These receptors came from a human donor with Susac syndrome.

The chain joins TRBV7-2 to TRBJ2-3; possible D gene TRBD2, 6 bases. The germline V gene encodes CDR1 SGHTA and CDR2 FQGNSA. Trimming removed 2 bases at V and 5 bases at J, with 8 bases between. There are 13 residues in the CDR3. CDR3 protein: CASSLSGGDTQYF. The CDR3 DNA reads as TGTGCCAGCAGCTTATCCGGGGGAGATACGCAGTATTTT.

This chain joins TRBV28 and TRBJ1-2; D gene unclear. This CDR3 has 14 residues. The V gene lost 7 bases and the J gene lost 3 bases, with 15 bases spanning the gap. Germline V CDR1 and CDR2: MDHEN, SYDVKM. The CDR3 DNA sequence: TGTGCCAGCACGATGGCGGGTGAGCACTATGGCTACACCTTC. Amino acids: CASTMAGEHYGYTF.